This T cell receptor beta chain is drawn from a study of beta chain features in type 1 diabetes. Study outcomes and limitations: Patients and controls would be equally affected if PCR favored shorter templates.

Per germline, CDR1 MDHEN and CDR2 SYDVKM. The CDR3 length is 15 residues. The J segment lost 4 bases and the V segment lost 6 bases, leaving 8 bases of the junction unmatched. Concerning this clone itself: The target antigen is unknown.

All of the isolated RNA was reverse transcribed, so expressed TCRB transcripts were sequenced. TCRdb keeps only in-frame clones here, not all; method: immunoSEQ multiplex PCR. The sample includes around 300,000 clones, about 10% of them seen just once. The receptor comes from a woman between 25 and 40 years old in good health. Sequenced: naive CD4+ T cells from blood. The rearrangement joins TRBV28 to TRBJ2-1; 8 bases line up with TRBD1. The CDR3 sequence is CASRQGQVRYNEQFF. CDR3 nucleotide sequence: TGTGCCAGCAGGCAGGGACAGGTGAGATACAATGAGCAGTTCTTC. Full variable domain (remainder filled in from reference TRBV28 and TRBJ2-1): DVKVTQSSRYLVKRTGEKVFLECVQDMDHENMFWYRQDPGLGLRLIYFSYDVKMKEKGDIPEGYSVSREKKERFSLILESASTNQTSMYLCASRQGQVRYNEQFFGPGTRLTVL.